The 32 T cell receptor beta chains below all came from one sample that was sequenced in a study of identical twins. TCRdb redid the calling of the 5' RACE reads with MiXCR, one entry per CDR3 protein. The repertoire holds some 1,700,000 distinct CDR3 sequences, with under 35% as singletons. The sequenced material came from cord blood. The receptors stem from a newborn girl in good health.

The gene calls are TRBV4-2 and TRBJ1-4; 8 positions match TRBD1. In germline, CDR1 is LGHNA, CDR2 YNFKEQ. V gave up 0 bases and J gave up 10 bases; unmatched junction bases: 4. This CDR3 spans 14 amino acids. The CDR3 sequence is CASSQDRGLGKLFF. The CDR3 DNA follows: TGTGCCAGCAGCCAAGACAGGGGGCTTGGAAAACTGTTTTTT.

The CDR3 region is CASSWGTGIYGYTF. The CDR3 nucleotides read TGTGCCAGCAGTTGGGGGACAGGGATCTATGGCTACACCTTC. The genes are TRBV12-3 or TRBV12-4 and TRBJ1-2; TRBD1 aligns across 9 bases. CDR3 size: 14 residues. V lost 4 bases, J lost 4 bases, and 4 bases stayed unmatched.

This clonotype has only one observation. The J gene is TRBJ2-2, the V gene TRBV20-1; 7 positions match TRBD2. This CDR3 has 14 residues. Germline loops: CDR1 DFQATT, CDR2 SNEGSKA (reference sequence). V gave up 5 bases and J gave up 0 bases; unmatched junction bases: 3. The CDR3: CSALTSPNTGELFF. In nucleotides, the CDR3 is TGCAGTGCTTTGACTAGCCCGAACACCGGGGAGCTGTTTTTT.

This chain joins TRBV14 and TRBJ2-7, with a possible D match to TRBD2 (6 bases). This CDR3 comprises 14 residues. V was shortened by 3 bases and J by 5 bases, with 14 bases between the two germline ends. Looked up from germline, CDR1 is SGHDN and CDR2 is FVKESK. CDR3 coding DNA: TGTGCCAGCAGCCAGTGGGAGGTAATCCACGAGCAGTACTTC. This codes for CASSQWEVIHEQYF. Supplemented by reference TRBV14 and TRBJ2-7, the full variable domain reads EAGVTQFPSHSVIEKGQTVTLRCDPISGHDNLYWYRRVMGKEIKFLLHFVKESKQDESGMPNNRFLAERTGGTYSTLKVQPAELEDSGVYFCASSQWEVIHEQYFGPGTRLTVT.

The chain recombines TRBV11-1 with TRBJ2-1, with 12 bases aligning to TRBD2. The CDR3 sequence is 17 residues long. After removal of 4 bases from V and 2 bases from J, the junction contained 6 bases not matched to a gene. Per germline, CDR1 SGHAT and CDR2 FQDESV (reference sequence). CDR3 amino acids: CASSWRLAGVPYNEQFF. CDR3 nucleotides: TGTGCCAGCAGCTGGCGACTAGCGGGAGTCCCCTACAATGAGCAGTTCTTC.

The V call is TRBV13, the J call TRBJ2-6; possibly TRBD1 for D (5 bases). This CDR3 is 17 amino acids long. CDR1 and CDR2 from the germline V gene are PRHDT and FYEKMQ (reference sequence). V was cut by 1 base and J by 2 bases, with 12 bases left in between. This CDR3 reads CASSLDRTIPGANVLTF. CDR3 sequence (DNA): TGTGCCAGCAGCTTAGACAGGACGATCCCTGGGGCCAACGTCCTGACTTTC. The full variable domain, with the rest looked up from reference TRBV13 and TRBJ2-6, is AAGVIQSPRHLIKEKRETATLKCYPIPRHDTVYWYQQGPGQDPQFLISFYEKMQSDKGSIPDRFSAQQFSDYHSELNMSSLELGDSALYFCASSLDRTIPGANVLTFGAGSRLTVL.

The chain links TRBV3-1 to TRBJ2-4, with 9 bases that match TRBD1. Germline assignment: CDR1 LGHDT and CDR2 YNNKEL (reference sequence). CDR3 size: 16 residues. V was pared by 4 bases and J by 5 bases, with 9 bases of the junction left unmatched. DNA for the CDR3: TGTGCCAGCAGCCGAGGGACAGGGAGGATGGAAAACATTCAGTACTTC. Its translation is CASSRGTGRMENIQYF.

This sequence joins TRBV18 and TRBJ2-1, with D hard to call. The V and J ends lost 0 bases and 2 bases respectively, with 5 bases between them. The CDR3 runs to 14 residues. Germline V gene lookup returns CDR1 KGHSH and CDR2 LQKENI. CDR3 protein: CASSPPYPYNEQFF. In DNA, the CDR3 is TGTGCCAGCTCACCACCTTACCCCTACAATGAGCAGTTCTTC.

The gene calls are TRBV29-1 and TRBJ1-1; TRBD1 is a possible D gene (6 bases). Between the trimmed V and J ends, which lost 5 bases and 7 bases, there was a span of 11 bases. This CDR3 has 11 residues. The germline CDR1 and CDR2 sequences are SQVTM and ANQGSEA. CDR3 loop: CSVTGAGEAFF. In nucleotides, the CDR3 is TGCAGCGTTACGGGGGCTGGTGAAGCTTTCTTT.

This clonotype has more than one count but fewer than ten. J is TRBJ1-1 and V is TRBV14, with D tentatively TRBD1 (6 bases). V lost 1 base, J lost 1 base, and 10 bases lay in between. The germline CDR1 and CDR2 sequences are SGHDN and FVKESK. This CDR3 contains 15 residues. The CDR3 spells CASSQVPGANTEAFF. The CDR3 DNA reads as TGTGCCAGCAGCCAAGTACCGGGGGCGAACACTGAAGCTTTCTTT.

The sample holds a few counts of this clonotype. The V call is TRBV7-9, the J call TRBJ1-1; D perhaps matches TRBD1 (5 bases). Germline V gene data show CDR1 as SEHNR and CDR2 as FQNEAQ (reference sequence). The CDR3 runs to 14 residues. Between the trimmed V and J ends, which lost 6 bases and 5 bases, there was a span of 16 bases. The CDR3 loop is CASRGLPSGTEAFF. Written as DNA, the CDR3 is TGTGCCAGCAGGGGACTCCCAAGCGGGACTGAAGCTTTCTTT.

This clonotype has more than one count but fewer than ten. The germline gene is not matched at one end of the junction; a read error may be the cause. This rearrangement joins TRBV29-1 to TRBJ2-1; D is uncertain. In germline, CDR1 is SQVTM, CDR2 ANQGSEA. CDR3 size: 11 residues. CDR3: CGVLGDNEQFF. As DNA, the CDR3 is TGCGGCGTTCTTGGTGACAATGAGCAGTTCTTC.

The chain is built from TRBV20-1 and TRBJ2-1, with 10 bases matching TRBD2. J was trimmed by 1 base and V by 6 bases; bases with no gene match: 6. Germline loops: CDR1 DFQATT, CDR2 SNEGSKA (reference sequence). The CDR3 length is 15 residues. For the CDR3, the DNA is TGCAGTGCCCCTCAGCGGGGGGGGTCCTACAATGAGCAGTTCTTC. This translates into CSAPQRGGSYNEQFF.

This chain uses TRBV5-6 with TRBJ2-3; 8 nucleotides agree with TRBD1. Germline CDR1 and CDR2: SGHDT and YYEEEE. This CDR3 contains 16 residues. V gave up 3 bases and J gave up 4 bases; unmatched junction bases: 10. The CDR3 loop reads CASSWGTGGAPDTQYF. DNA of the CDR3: TGTGCCAGCAGCTGGGGGACAGGAGGGGCCCCAGATACGCAGTATTTT.

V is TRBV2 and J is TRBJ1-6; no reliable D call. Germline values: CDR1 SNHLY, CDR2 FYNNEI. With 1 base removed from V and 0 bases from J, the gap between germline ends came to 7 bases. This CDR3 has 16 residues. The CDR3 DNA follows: TGTGCCAGCAGTGAAGTCTGGGACTCCTATAATTCACCCCTCCACTTT. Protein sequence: CASSEVWDSYNSPLHF.

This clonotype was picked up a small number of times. DNA of the CDR3: TGCAGCGTAACAGGGGGAGCGAAGAGCTCCTACAATGAGCAGTTCTTC. It yields the protein CSVTGGAKSSYNEQFF. V is TRBV29-1 and J is TRBJ2-1; TRBD1 matches at 8 bases. Trimming cost V 6 bases and J 0 bases; bases outside gene matches: 10. Germline V gene data show CDR1 as SQVTM and CDR2 as ANQGSEA. This CDR3 spans 16 amino acids.

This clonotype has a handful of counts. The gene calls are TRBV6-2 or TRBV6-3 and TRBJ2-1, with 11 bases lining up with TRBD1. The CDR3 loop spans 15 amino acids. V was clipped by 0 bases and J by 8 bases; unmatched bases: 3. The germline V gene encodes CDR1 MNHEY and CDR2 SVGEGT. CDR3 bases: TGTGCCAGCAGTTACTCAGGACAGGGGGCTGATGAGCAGTTCTTC. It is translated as CASSYSGQGADEQFF.

CDR3 amino acids: CASSIDSGRSYEQYF. CDR3 coding DNA: TGTGCCAGTAGTATAGATTCTGGGCGGTCGTACGAGCAGTACTTC. The chain uses TRBV19 and TRBJ2-7; D remains ambiguous. Germline values: CDR1 LNHDA, CDR2 SQIVND (reference sequence). This CDR3 region has 15 residues. Trimming cost V 0 bases and J 4 bases, with 13 bases left between them.

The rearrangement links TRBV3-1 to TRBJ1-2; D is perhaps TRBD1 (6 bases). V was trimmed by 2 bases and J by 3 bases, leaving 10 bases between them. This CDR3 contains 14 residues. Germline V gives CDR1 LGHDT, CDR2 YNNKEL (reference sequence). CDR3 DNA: TGTGCCAGCAGCCAACCAGGGGAGGACTATGGCTACACCTTC. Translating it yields CASSQPGEDYGYTF. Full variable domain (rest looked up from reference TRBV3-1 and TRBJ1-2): DTAVSQTPKYLVTQMGNDKSIKCEQNLGHDTMYWYKQDSKKFLKIMFSYNNKELIINETVPNRFSPKSPDKAHLNLHINSLELGDSAVYFCASSQPGEDYGYTFGSGTRLTVV.

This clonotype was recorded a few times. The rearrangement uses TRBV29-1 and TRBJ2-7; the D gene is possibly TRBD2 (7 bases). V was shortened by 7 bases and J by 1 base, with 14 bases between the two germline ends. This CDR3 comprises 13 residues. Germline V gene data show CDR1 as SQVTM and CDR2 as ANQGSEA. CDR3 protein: CSAGLGGSYEQYF. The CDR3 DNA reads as TGCAGCGCTGGACTAGGGGGGTCCTACGAGCAGTACTTC.

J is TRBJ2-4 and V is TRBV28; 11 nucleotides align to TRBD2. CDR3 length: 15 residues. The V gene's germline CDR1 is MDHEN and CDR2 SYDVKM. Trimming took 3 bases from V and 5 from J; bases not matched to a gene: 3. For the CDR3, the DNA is TGTGCCAGCAGTTTTAGCGGGGGGGCCGAAAACATTCAGTACTTC. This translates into CASSFSGGAENIQYF. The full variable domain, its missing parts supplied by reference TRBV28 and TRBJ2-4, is DVKVTQSSRYLVKRTGEKVFLECVQDMDHENMFWYRQDPGLGLRLIYFSYDVKMKEKGDIPEGYSVSREKKERFSLILESASTNQTSMYLCASSFSGGAENIQYFGAGTRLSVL.

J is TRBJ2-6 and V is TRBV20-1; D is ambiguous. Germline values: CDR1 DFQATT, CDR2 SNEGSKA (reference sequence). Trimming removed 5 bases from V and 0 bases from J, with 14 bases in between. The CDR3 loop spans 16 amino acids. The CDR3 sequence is CSAPPLARSGANVLTF. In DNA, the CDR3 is TGCAGTGCTCCTCCCTTAGCCCGCTCTGGGGCCAACGTCCTGACTTTC.

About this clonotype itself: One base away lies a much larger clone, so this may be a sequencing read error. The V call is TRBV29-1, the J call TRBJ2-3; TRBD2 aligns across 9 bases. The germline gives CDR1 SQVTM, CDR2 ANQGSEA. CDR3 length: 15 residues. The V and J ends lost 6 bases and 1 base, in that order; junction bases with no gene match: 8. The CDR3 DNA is TGCAGCGTCTATAGCGGGAGAAAACGCACAGATACGCAGTATTTT. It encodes CSVYSGRKRTDTQYF.

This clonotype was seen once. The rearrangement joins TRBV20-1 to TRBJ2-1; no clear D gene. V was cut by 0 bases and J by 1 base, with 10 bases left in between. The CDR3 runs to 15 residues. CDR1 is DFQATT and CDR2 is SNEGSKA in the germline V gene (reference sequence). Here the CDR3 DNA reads TGCAGTGCTAGAGAGCCGCGGTCGTCCTACAATGAGCAGTTCTTC. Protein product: CSAREPRSSYNEQFF.

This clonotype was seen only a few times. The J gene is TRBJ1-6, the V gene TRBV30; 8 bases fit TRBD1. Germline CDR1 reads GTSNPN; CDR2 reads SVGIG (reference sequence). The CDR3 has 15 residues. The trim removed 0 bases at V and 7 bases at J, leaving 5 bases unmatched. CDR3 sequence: CAWSVLDRANSPLHF. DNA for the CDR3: TGTGCCTGGAGTGTACTGGACAGGGCCAATTCACCCCTCCACTTT.

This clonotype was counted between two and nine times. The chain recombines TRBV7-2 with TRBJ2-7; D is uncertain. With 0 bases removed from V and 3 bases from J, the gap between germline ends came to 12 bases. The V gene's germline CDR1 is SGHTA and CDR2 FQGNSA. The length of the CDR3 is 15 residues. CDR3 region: CASSLALGQLYEQYF. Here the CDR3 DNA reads TGTGCCAGCAGCTTAGCTCTCGGGCAACTCTACGAGCAGTACTTC.

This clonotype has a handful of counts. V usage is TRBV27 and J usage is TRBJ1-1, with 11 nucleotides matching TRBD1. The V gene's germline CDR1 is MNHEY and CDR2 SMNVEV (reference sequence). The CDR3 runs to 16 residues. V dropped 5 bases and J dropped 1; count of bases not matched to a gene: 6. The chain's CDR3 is CASSPLGQGANTEAFF. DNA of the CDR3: TGTGCCAGCAGTCCGCTTGGACAGGGGGCGAACACTGAAGCTTTCTTT.

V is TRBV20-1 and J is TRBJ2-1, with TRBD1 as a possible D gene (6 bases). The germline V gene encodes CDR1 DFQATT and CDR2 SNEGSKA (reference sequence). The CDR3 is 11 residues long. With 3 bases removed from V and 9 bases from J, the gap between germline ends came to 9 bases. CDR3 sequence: CSASRGPEQFF. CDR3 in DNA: TGCAGTGCTAGCAGGGGCCCTGAGCAGTTCTTC.

The CDR3 protein is CASSEWGGMTGELFF. CDR3 bases: TGTGCCAGCAGTGAATGGGGGGGGATGACCGGGGAGCTGTTTTTT. V gene TRBV25-1 combines with J gene TRBJ2-2; 7 nucleotides match TRBD2. The CDR3 is made up of 15 amino acids. CDR1 and CDR2 (germline): MGHDK, SYGVNS. V dropped 1 base and J dropped 5; count of bases not matched to a gene: 4.

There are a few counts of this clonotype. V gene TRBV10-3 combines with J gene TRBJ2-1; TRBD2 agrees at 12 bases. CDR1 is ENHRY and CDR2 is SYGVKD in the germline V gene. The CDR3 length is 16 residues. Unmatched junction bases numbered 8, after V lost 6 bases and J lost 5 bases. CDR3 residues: CAIRSGTSGFHNEQFF. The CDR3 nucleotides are TGTGCCATCAGATCCGGGACTAGCGGGTTCCACAATGAGCAGTTCTTC.

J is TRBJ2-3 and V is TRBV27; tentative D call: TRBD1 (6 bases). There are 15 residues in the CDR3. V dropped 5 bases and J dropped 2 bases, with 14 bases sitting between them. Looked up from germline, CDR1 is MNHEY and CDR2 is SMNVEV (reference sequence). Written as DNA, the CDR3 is TGTGCCAGCAGTCCCCCCGGGGACAACACAGATACGCAGTATTTT. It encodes CASSPPGDNTDTQYF.

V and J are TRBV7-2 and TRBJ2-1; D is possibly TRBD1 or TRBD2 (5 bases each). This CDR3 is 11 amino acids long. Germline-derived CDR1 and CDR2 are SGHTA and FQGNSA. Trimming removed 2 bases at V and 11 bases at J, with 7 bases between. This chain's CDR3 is CASSLWGQQFF. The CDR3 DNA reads TGTGCCAGCAGCTTATGGGGACAGCAGTTCTTC.